This is a list of T cell receptor beta chains from one sample in a study of chemoradiotherapy in HPV16-positive cancers. This table comes from immunoSEQ multiplex PCR, and its TCRdb copy is limited to in-frame clones, with some not included. The repertoire holds approximately 35,000 clones, with about four fifths as singletons. Sequences were derived from blood, sampled from a patient who underwent chemoradiotherapy. The receptors stem from a human donor with HPV-associated anogenital cancer. CDR3s leave out the opening cysteine and the closing phenylalanine or tryptophan.

v_call cdr3_aa
TRBV6-6 ASSPGVETQY
TRBV15 ATSRDTEARGRKY
TRBV11-2 ASSLGGRALSAYGYT
TRBV5-6 ATGAGDEQY
TRBV10-3 AIRGNTGELF
TRBV11-2 ASSPRMNEQF
TRBV6-4 ASTLRGSDTQY
TRBV4-2 ASSQDKWGTQPQH
TRBV29-1 SVDFGQGAYEQY
TRBV11-2 ASSRLAGDHEQY
TRBV19 ASSIDKQIRSPLH
TRBV11-2 ASSLGTGGTYEQY